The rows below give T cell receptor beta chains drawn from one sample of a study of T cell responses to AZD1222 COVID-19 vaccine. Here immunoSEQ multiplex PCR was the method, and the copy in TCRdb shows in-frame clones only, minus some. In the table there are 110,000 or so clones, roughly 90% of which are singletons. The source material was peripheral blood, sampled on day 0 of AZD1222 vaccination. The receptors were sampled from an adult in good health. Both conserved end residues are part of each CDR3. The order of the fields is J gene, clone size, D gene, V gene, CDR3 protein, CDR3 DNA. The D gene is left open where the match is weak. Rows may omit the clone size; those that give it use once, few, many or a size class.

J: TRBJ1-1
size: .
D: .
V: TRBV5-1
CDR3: CASSPNRDTEAFF
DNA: TGCGCCAGCAGCCCAAATCGCGACACTGAAGCTTTCTTT

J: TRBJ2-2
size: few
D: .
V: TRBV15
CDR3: CATGWRYTGELFF
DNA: TGTGCCACCGGTTGGAGGTACACCGGGGAGCTGTTTTTT

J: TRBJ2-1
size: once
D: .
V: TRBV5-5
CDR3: CASISPASSYNEQFF
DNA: TGTGCCAGCATATCTCCAGCGAGCTCCTACAATGAGCAGTTCTTC

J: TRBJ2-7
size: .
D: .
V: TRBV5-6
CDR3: CASSLQFEGEQYF
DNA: TGTGCCAGCAGCCTGCAGTTTGAAGGCGAGCAGTACTTC

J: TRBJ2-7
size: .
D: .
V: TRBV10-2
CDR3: CASSVLGPREQYF
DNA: TGCGCCAGCAGTGTTTTAGGACCCCGCGAGCAGTACTTC

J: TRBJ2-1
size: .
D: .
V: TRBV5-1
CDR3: CASSSQGSNEQFF
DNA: TGCGCCAGCAGCTCACAGGGATCCAATGAGCAGTTCTTC

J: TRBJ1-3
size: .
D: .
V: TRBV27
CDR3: CASSYRGGNTIYF
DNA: TGTGCCAGCAGTTACAGAGGAGGAAACACCATATATTTT

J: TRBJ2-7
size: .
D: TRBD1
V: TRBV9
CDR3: CASSAGTGTYEQYF
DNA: TGTGCCAGCAGCGCGGGGACAGGGACCTACGAGCAGTACTTC

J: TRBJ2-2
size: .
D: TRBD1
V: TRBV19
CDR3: CASSRTGNLAGELFF
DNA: TGTGCCAGTAGTAGGACAGGAAACCTTGCCGGGGAGCTGTTTTTT

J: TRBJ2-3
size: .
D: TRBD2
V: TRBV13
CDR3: CASSLSGGDTQYF
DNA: TGTGCCAGCAGCCTCTCGGGAGGAGATACGCAGTATTTT

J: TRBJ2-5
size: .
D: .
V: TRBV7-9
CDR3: CASSLQGYGETQYF
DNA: TGTGCCAGCAGCTTACAGGGCTATGGGGAGACCCAGTACTTC

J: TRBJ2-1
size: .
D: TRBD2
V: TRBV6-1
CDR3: CASSESTSGYSYNEQFF
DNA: TGTGCCAGCAGTGAATCTACTAGCGGTTACTCCTACAATGAGCAGTTCTTC

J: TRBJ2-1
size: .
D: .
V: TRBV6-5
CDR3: CASTPQDYNEQFF
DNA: TGTGCCAGCACCCCCCAAGACTACAATGAGCAGTTCTTC

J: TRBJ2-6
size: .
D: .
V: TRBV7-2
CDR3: CASSRPYSGANVLTF
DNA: TGTGCCAGCAGCCGCCCCTACTCTGGGGCCAACGTCCTGACTTTC

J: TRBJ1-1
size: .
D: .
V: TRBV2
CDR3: CASSVTNTEAFF
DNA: TGTGCCAGCAGTGTGACGAACACTGAAGCTTTCTTT

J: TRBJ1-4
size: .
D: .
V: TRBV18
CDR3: CASSPTIYEKLFF
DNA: TGTGCCAGCTCACCTACGATTTATGAAAAACTGTTTTTT

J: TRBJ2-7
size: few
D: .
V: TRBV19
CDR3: CASSKRHRETYEQYF
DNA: TGTGCCAGTAGTAAGAGGCACAGGGAAACCTACGAGCAGTACTTC

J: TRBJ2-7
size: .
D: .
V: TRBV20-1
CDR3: CSASRASDTYEQYF
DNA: TGCAGTGCTAGTAGGGCTAGCGATACCTACGAGCAGTACTTC